This TCR beta chain came from a study of T cell clonotyping in hematopoietic cell transplantation (dated by TCRdb to 2020 to 2023). Notes on the research overall: In the study, more than 120 blood samples were gathered from roughly 40 consecutive transplant recipients and their related donors. Patients were recruited between September 2015 and 2017 and followed until late 2020 or death. What the research found in general, with its limitations: The sample size was limited, and CD4 and CD8 repertoire contributions could not be separated because cells were not sorted. Broader TCR repertoire diversity after transplant was predicted by Inverse Simpson Index values from donors and from recipients before transplant. Recipient repertoires showed only a small fraction of overlap with donor repertoires, and over 97% appeared de novo at the given depth. Recipient TCR diversity fell after transplant, with pathologically expanded clonotypes rising progressively from day 30 to day 180.

The germline V gene sets CDR1 to SNHLY and CDR2 to FYNNEI. The CDR3 spans 13 residues, from the cysteine through the phenylalanine. CDR3 DNA only is kept here, 39 bases in frame from base 1. What the time point label conveys for this sample: 180 days after allo-HCT. Blood from recipients was drawn about 28 days before transplant and again at days 30, 100 and 180 after transplant. Nuclei Lysis Solution was used to extract genomic DNA from fresh or cryopreserved unfractionated peripheral blood mononuclear cells. In regard to this clone: Its target antigen remains unknown. Mismatch with germline at one junction end may stem from a read error.

The immunoSEQ assay, a bias-controlled multiplex PCR with V- and J-specific primers, was used to amplify TCR beta CDR3 regions from genomic DNA. In a second PCR step, a proprietary barcode and Illumina adapter sequences were attached to the CDR3 amplicons. CDR3 libraries were sequenced on an Illumina MiSeq instrument. In the source study's methods: Export and quality control were performed with immunoSEQ Analyzer 3.0, and downstream analyses were performed with R Bioconductor and Immunarch. Repertoire metrics were calculated using only productive rearrangements within the normalized downsampled data set. Clonotypes larger than 5 templates in the normalized cohort were defined as pathologically expanded. Repertoire diversity was measured with the Inverse Simpson Index. CMV-specificity analyses were carried out on the non-normalized data set to capture all clonotypes. As stored in TCRdb, this immuneACCESS dataset retains in-frame rearrangements with V and J assigned. A fraction of the clones does not appear; measured against another copy, unresolved V genes explain less than half of the discrepancy, and the remainder lacks a known reason. V and J calls and clone size are those listed in that table; D and trimming were worked out from the DNA. The sample profile shows more than 7,500 clones; over 60% of them were found once. Of the sample, around 45% is held by the ten largest clones.

The specimen was peripheral blood mononuclear cells, collected 180 days after allogeneic stem cell transplant. This receptor was obtained from a female patient aged 50 to 60 who had an allogeneic stem cell transplant from a related donor, so the T cells may come from the graft donor. Some clones in this sample may be carry-over from other donors' samples. Rearrangement joined TRBV2 to TRBJ2-3; 5 matching bases give a weak D call of TRBD1. The CDR3 has the sequence CASTPNPPGPRDF. The nucleotides read TGTGCCAGCACCCCCAACCCCCCAGGGCCAAGGGATTTT.